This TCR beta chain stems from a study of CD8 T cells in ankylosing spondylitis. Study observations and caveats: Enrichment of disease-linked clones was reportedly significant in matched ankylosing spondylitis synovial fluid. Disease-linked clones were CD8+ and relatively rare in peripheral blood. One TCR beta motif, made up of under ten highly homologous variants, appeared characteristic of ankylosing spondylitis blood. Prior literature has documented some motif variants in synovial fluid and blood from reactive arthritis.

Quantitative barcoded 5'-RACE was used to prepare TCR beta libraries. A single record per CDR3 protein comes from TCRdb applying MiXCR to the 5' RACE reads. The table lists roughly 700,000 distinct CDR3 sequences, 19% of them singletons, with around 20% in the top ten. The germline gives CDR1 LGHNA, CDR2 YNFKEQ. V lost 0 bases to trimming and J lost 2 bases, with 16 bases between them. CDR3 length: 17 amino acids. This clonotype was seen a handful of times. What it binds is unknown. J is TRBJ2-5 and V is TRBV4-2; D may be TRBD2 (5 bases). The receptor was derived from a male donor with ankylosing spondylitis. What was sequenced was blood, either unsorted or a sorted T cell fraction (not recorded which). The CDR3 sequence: CASSQDEGKAAQETQYF. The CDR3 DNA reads TGTGCCAGCAGCCAAGATGAAGGAAAAGCGGCACAAGAGACCCAGTACTTC.